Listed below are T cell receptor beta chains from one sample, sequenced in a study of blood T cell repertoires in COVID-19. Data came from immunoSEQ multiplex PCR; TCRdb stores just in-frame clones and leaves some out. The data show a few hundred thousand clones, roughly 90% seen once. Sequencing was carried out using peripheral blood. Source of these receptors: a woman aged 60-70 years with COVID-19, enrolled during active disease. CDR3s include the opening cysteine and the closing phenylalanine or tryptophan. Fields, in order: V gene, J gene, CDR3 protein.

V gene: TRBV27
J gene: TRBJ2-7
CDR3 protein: CASSLGGGSEQYF

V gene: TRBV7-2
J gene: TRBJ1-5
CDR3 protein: CASSLDLRSNQPQHF

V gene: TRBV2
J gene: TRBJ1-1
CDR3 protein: CASREDRLEAFF

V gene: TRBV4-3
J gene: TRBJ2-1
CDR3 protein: CASSQDPVAGRGNEQFF

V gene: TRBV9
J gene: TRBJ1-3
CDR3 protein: CASSVTGGERDTIYF

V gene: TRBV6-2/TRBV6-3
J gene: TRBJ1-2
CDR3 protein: CASSHRTGIVNYGYTF

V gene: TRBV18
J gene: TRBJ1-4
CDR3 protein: CASSPGTGINEKLFF

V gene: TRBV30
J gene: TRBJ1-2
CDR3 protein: CASGVDYGYTF

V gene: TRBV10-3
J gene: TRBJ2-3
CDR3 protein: CAISPGQDTDTQYF

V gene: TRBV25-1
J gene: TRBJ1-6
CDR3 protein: CASSELQRSNSPLHF

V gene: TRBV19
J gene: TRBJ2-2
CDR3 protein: CASSIRRGLNTGELFF

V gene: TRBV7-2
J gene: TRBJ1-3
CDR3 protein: CASSLTRGTNTIYF

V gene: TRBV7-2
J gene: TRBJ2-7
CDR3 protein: CASSQGLAGEYEQYF

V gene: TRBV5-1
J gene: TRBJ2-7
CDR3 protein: CASSLQGSSYEQYF

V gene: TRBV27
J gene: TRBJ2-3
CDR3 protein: CASSLKQLTDTQYF

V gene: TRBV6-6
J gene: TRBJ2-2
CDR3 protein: CASSYSRSQPRGELFF

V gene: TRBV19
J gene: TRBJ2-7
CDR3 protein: CATTTGNGEQYF

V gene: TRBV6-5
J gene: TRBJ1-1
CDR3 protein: CASSYQVNTEAFF

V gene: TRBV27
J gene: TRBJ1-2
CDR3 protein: CASSGQGIYGYTF

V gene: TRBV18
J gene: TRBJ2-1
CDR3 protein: CASSDLAERNEQFF

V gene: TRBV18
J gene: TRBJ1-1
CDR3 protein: CASSPPTGRGITEAFF

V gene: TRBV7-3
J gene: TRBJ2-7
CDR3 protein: CASSLGTVSSEQYF

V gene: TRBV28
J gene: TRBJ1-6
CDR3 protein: CASSIRGQGGSPLHF

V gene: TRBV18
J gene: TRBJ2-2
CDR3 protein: CASSRRTDANTGELFF

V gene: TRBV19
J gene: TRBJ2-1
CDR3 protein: CASSTTYNEQFF

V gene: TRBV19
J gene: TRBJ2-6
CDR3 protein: CASNSGQTRSGANVLTF

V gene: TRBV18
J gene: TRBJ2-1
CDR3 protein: CASTGQGAGDEQFF

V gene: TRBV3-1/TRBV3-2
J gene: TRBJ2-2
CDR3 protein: CASSPITGRGLRTGELFF

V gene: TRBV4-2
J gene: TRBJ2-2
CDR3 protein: CASSQDLGEGPNTGELFF

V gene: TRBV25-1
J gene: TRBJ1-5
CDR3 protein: CASSATGGGNQPQHF